Below, 6 T cell receptor beta chains from the same sample are listed, as sequenced in a study of cytomegalovirus exposure and HLA in healthy donors. TCRdb keeps only in-frame clones here, not all; method: immunoSEQ multiplex PCR. The sample lists some 170,000 clones; 80% to 90% were seen once. The sequencing sample was made of PBMCs. The source of these receptors is a woman aged 30 to 39 in good health and CMV-seronegative.

This clone has just one count. The rearrangement joins TRBV7-3 to TRBJ2-7; TRBD1 agrees at 12 bases. The J segment lost 2 bases and the V segment lost 5 bases, leaving 7 bases of the junction unmatched. CDR3 length equals 16 residues. Germline loops: CDR1 SGHTA, CDR2 FQGTGA. CDR3 protein: CASSPGTGGNTYEQYF. In DNA, the CDR3 is TGTGCCAGCAGCCCTGGGACAGGGGGCAATACCTACGAGCAGTACTTC.

This clone was seen more than once but under ten times. The chain has TRBV4-1 and TRBJ2-7, with D possibly being TRBD2 (6 bases). Germline V gives CDR1 MGHRA, CDR2 YSYEKL. This CDR3 contains 17 residues. Trimming removed 0 bases from V and 0 bases from J, with 15 bases in between. CDR3 residues: CASSQEMKRAYSYEQYF. CDR3 nucleotides: TGCGCCAGCAGCCAAGAAATGAAGCGGGCCTACTCCTACGAGCAGTACTTC.

The V call is TRBV25-1, the J call TRBJ2-5, with a possible D match to TRBD1 (5 bases). This CDR3 has 14 residues. Germline CDR1 reads MGHDK; CDR2 reads SYGVNS. Trimming stripped 4 bases from V and 7 bases from J, with 16 bases between. The CDR3 sequence is CASSVVRGGVTQYF. CDR3 DNA: TGTGCCAGCAGTGTAGTAAGGGGTGGGGTGACCCAGTACTTC.

V is TRBV5-5 and J is TRBJ2-7, with 8 bases that match TRBD1. Germline V gene sequence: CDR1 SGHKS, CDR2 YYEKEE (reference sequence). V was pared by 4 bases and J by 3 bases, with 9 bases of the junction left unmatched. The CDR3 contains 15 residues. The CDR3 nucleotides are TGTGCCAGCAGCCCGGTGGGGGACAGGCTCTACGAGCAGTACTTC. As protein: CASSPVGDRLYEQYF.

This clone turned up a few times. The chain couples TRBV5-6 to TRBJ2-5, with 7 bases matching TRBD1. The CDR3 sequence is 16 residues long. Germline V gives CDR1 SGHDT, CDR2 YYEEEE. Trimming at V came to 4 bases and at J to 2 bases, leaving 11 bases not matched to a gene. CDR3 sequence reads: CASSRKRTGGQETQYF. CDR3 bases: TGTGCCAGCAGCCGAAAGCGGACAGGCGGACAAGAGACCCAGTACTTC.

The chain couples TRBV4-2 to TRBJ1-6, with 8 bases lining up with TRBD1. Looked up from germline, CDR1 is LGHNA and CDR2 is YNFKEQ. The CDR3 is made up of 16 amino acids. V dropped 3 bases and J dropped 7; count of bases not matched to a gene: 8. Here the CDR3 DNA reads TGTGCCAGCAGCCAGGACTGGACAGGGAAAAATTCACCCCTCCACTTT. Amino acids: CASSQDWTGKNSPLHF.